This T cell receptor (beta chain) was obtained from a study of CD4 T cells in relation to SARS-CoV-2 and coronaviruses. Background on the study: PBMCs were cultured with antigen for roughly 11 days before TCR beta sequencing.

CDR3 size: 14 residues. CDR1 SGHTA and CDR2 FQGTGA come from the germline V gene. The V gene lost 2 bases and the J gene lost 8 bases, with 15 bases spanning the gap. The unexposed donors gave CD4+ T cells in 2011-2018, prior to COVID-19. After about 11 days of culture, CD4+ T cells were isolated. Testing used SARS-CoV-2 S/N and four cold-coronavirus spikes on unexposed-donor CD4+ T cells, cells permitting. In regard to this clone: The target antigen is unknown.

Profiled with immunoSEQ multiplex PCR; TCRdb holds only in-frame clones, not every one. This sample has some 25,000 clones, with around 76% found just once. This chain links TRBV7-3 with TRBJ1-2, with D hard to call. The source of this sequence is a human donor in good health. Sequenced sample: CD4+ T cells from PBMCs, cultured in vitro. The CDR3 DNA sequence: TGTGCCAGCAGCTTAGAAGGTCGGTTAGGCGGCTACACCTTC. Its translation: CASSLEGRLGGYTF.